This TCR beta chain was found in a study of CXCR3-negative and CXCR3-positive naive CD8 T cells. General study results and limits: Naive CXCR3-positive cells had TRB CDR3s more hydrophobic than those of CXCR3-negative naive cells.

Germline V gene data show CDR1 as SEHNR and CDR2 as FQNEAQ (reference sequence). This CDR3 has 15 amino acids. A note on this clonotype: What it recognizes is unknown.

Libraries were UMI-labeled 5' RACE TRB cDNA. TCRdb derives one entry per CDR3 protein from the 5' RACE reads, leaving out DNA. The listing contains 90,000 to 100,000 distinct CDR3 sequences. Sequenced: naive CXCR3+ CD8+ T cells from blood. Subset specified: CD45RO-CCR7+CD27+CD95- naive CD8+ T cells expressing CXCR3 (TNR3+). This clonotype originated in a human donor in good health. Some clones in this sample may be carry-over from other donors' samples. This chain connects TRBV7-9 to TRBJ2-1; TCRdb names TRBD1, which stays unverified in the absence of DNA. The CDR3 is CASSLAVTGDNEQFF.